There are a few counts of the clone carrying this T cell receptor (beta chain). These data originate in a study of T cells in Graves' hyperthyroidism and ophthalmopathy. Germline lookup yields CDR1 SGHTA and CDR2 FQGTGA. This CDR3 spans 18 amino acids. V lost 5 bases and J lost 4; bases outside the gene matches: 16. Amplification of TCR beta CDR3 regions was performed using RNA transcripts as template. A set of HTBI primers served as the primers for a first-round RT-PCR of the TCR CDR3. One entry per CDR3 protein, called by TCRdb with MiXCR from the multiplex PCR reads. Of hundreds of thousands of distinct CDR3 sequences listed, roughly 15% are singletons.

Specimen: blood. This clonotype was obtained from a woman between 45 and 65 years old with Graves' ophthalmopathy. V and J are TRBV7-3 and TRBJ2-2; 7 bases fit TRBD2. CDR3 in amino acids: CASSLNAARTRSTGELFF. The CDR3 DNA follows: TGTGCCAGCAGCCTAAACGCGGCCCGGACTAGAAGCACCGGGGAGCTGTTTTTT.